The clone carrying this T cell receptor beta chain was counted at least ten times. Attached unique molecular identifiers marked individual cDNA molecules. TCRdb processed the 5' RACE reads anew with MiXCR; each CDR3 protein has one entry. This sample has about 33,000 distinct CDR3 sequences, with roughly 4.5% found just once. This record comes from a study of early T cells in non-severe SARS-CoV-2 infection. Study information: Investigators sequenced bulk RNA drawn from unsorted whole blood, and chains remained unpaired.

The length of the CDR3 is 13 residues. V dropped 3 bases and J dropped 6 bases, with 12 bases sitting between them. Germline loops: CDR1 SGHDN, CDR2 FVKESK. The sample was whole blood. The source is an adult who was a healthcare worker with PCR-confirmed SARS-CoV-2 infection or an uninfected control (not recorded which). The rearrangement links TRBV14 to TRBJ2-7; a possible D gene is TRBD2 (6 bases). The CDR3: CASSHLGGGEQYF. DNA for the CDR3: TGTGCCAGCAGCCATTTGGGAGGCGGCGAGCAGTACTTC.